Listed below are T cell receptor beta chains from one sample, sequenced in a study of CD8 T cells in ankylosing spondylitis. One entry per CDR3 protein, called by TCRdb with MiXCR from the 5' RACE reads. The repertoire has 84,000 or so distinct CDR3 sequences, about 27% of them found once; the top ten carry 55% to 75%. The source material was blood, either unsorted or a sorted T cell fraction (not recorded which). Receptor source: a male donor with ankylosing spondylitis or in good health (not recorded which). Each CDR3 is given with its conserved first and last residue. The order of the fields is CDR3 length, D gene, J gene, V gene, clone size, CDR3 DNA, CDR3 protein. D genes are given only for firm matches. Clone size is not always given. Where it is, it says once, few, many or a class for expanded clones.

CDR3 length: 14; D gene: -; J gene: TRBJ1-2; V gene: TRBV5-1; clone size: -; CDR3 DNA: TGCGCCAGCAGCCCGAGTGGCAAAACCTATGGCTACACCTTC; CDR3 protein: CASSPSGKTYGYTF
CDR3 length: 14; D gene: -; J gene: TRBJ2-1; V gene: TRBV12-3/TRBV12-4; clone size: -; CDR3 DNA: TGTGCCAGCAGTTCCTGGCAGAAGGACAATGAGCAGTTCTTC; CDR3 protein: CASSSWQKDNEQFF
CDR3 length: 14; D gene: -; J gene: TRBJ2-2; V gene: TRBV5-1; clone size: few; CDR3 DNA: TGCGCCAGCGCCCTACAAGTTGGCACCGGGGAGCTGTTTTTT; CDR3 protein: CASALQVGTGELFF
CDR3 length: 15; D gene: -; J gene: TRBJ2-2; V gene: TRBV14; clone size: -; CDR3 DNA: TGTGCCAGCAGCCAAGACCTATCCCGATGGGGGGAGCTGTTTTTT; CDR3 protein: CASSQDLSRWGELFF
CDR3 length: 15; D gene: TRBD1; J gene: TRBJ1-2; V gene: TRBV30; clone size: few; CDR3 DNA: TGTGCCTGGAGTAGGAGACAGGGAGATTACTATGGCTACACCTTC; CDR3 protein: CAWSRRQGDYYGYTF
CDR3 length: 13; D gene: -; J gene: TRBJ2-5; V gene: TRBV7-3; clone size: -; CDR3 DNA: TGTGCCAGCAGCTTAACAATGAAAGAGACCCAGTACTTC; CDR3 protein: CASSLTMKETQYF
CDR3 length: 18; D gene: TRBD2; J gene: TRBJ2-1; V gene: TRBV24-1; clone size: few; CDR3 DNA: TGTGCCACCAGTGATTCCGCTAGCGGGGGGAAGGGTTACAATGAGCAGTTCTTC; CDR3 protein: CATSDSASGGKGYNEQFF
CDR3 length: 15; D gene: TRBD1; J gene: TRBJ1-5; V gene: TRBV18; clone size: many; CDR3 DNA: TGTGCCAGCTCAGCCAAGACAGGGGGCAATCAGCCCCAGCATTTT; CDR3 protein: CASSAKTGGNQPQHF
CDR3 length: 13; D gene: -; J gene: TRBJ2-1; V gene: TRBV11-2; clone size: -; CDR3 DNA: TGTGCCAGCAGCTTAATCGTAGGTAATGAGCAGTTCTTC; CDR3 protein: CASSLIVGNEQFF
CDR3 length: 10; D gene: -; J gene: TRBJ1-1; V gene: TRBV12-3/TRBV12-4; clone size: few; CDR3 DNA: TGTGCCAGCAGTTTAACCGAAGCTTTCTTT; CDR3 protein: CASSLTEAFF
CDR3 length: 13; D gene: -; J gene: TRBJ1-3; V gene: TRBV7-3; clone size: few; CDR3 DNA: TGTGCCAGCAGCTTAAACTCTGGAAACACCATATATTTT; CDR3 protein: CASSLNSGNTIYF
CDR3 length: 12; D gene: -; J gene: TRBJ1-1; V gene: TRBV28; clone size: few; CDR3 DNA: TGTGCCCTAAAGGTGGGGGGCACTGAAGCTTTCTTT; CDR3 protein: CALKVGGTEAFF
CDR3 length: 14; D gene: -; J gene: TRBJ1-2; V gene: TRBV10-3; clone size: -; CDR3 DNA: TGTGCCATCACAGAGGGACAATCCATTCATGGCTACACCTTC; CDR3 protein: CAITEGQSIHGYTF
CDR3 length: 13; D gene: TRBD1; J gene: TRBJ1-5; V gene: TRBV29-1; clone size: -; CDR3 DNA: TGCAGCGTCGGGGGACAGAACAATCAGCCCCAGCATTTT; CDR3 protein: CSVGGQNNQPQHF
CDR3 length: 16; D gene: -; J gene: TRBJ2-1; V gene: TRBV20-1; clone size: few; CDR3 DNA: TGCAGTGCTAGAGACGCTCTGAGAGGCACCTACAATGAGCAGTTCTTC; CDR3 protein: CSARDALRGTYNEQFF
CDR3 length: 15; D gene: -; J gene: TRBJ2-5; V gene: TRBV7-2; clone size: once; CDR3 DNA: TGTGCCAGCAGCGATCATTACAGGGTGTTCGAGACCCAGTACTTC; CDR3 protein: CASSDHYRVFETQYF
CDR3 length: 15; D gene: TRBD2; J gene: TRBJ2-1; V gene: TRBV20-1; clone size: few; CDR3 DNA: TGCAGTGCCCGGAAGGCGGGAGTTCCCTACAATGAGCAGTTCTTC; CDR3 protein: CSARKAGVPYNEQFF
CDR3 length: 17; D gene: -; J gene: TRBJ1-4; V gene: TRBV9; clone size: -; CDR3 DNA: TGTGCCAGCAGCGAACGATCCGGGTATAGTGGGATTGAAAAACTGTTTTTT; CDR3 protein: CASSERSGYSGIEKLFF
CDR3 length: 11; D gene: -; J gene: TRBJ1-2; V gene: TRBV29-1; clone size: few; CDR3 DNA: TGCAGCGTTGGTAGGGGAAATGGCTACACCTTC; CDR3 protein: CSVGRGNGYTF
CDR3 length: 12; D gene: -; J gene: TRBJ2-5; V gene: TRBV10-3; clone size: few; CDR3 DNA: TGTGCCATCAGTGTCGGGTCAGAGACCCAGTACTTC; CDR3 protein: CAISVGSETQYF
CDR3 length: 13; D gene: -; J gene: TRBJ1-3; V gene: TRBV20-1; clone size: -; CDR3 DNA: TGCAGTGCTGGTACGGGAGCTGGAAACACCATATATTTT; CDR3 protein: CSAGTGAGNTIYF
CDR3 length: 17; D gene: -; J gene: TRBJ2-3; V gene: TRBV5-1; clone size: -; CDR3 DNA: TGCGCCAGCAGCTTGGCCGGGGGTAGCGCAAGCACAGATACGCAGTATTTT; CDR3 protein: CASSLAGGSASTDTQYF
CDR3 length: 12; D gene: -; J gene: TRBJ2-1; V gene: TRBV12-3/TRBV12-4; clone size: -; CDR3 DNA: TGTGCCAGCAGGGATAGGGGAGGTGAGCAGTTCTTC; CDR3 protein: CASRDRGGEQFF
CDR3 length: 15; D gene: TRBD2; J gene: TRBJ2-5; V gene: TRBV18; clone size: -; CDR3 DNA: TGTGCCAGCTCACCGCCTAGCGGGCTACAAGAGACCCAGTACTTC; CDR3 protein: CASSPPSGLQETQYF
CDR3 length: 14; D gene: TRBD2; J gene: TRBJ2-7; V gene: TRBV12-3/TRBV12-4; clone size: few; CDR3 DNA: TGTGCCAGCAGCCGGACTAGCGGGAGTAACGAGCAGTACTTC; CDR3 protein: CASSRTSGSNEQYF
CDR3 length: 12; D gene: -; J gene: TRBJ2-1; V gene: TRBV7-9; clone size: -; CDR3 DNA: TGTGCCAGCAGCTTAGCCCGGGATGGGCAGTTCTTC; CDR3 protein: CASSLARDGQFF
CDR3 length: 14; D gene: -; J gene: TRBJ2-5; V gene: TRBV4-2; clone size: -; CDR3 DNA: TGTGCCAGCAGCCAAGATCGGCTTCAAGAGACCCAGTACTTC; CDR3 protein: CASSQDRLQETQYF
CDR3 length: 11; D gene: -; J gene: TRBJ1-4; V gene: TRBV7-2; clone size: many; CDR3 DNA: TGTGCCAGCAGCTTAAATGAAAAACTGTTTTTT; CDR3 protein: CASSLNEKLFF